In its sample, the clone carrying this T cell receptor beta chain was seen a few times. Per the original data handling: Scientists estimated how many nucleated cells there were by amplifying reference gene primers. This table comes from immunoSEQ multiplex PCR, and its TCRdb copy is limited to in-frame clones, with some not included. V and J calls and clone size follow that table, whereas D and trimming were derived from the DNA. This sample has more than 300,000 clones, with 88% found just once. The CDR3 length is 14 residues. Deletions cut 3 bases from V and 1 base from J, with 6 bases between. Germline CDR1 and CDR2: KGHSH and LQKENI. This sample was included in a study of blood T cell repertoires in COVID-19. About the research overall: Acute and convalescent COVID-19 samples came from the United States, Italy and Spain. The cDNA or gDNA used as material had been derived from T cells, B-cell-depleted T cells, or PBMCs.

Followed over time, Seattle patients had been enrolled while infection was active. This chain connects TRBV18 to TRBJ2-2; D gene unclear. The sequence was obtained from a woman aged 25 to 39 with COVID-19, enrolled during active disease. The sample was peripheral blood. In DNA, the CDR3 is TGTGCCAGCTCACCTCGAGAGAACACCGGGGAGCTGTTTTTT. Translating gives CASSPRENTGELFF.